This T cell receptor beta chain emerged from a study of tissue T cells after allogeneic stem cell transplantation. Whole-study results and caveats: Some tissue clones might be persisting host cells; their alloreactivity or antigen specificity was not determined. Anatomically similar tissues had similar TCR repertoires within each patient. This small cohort was clinically heterogeneous, and sampling depth was a limitation.

Assay: immunoSEQ multiplex PCR; the TCRdb copy retains only in-frame clones and omits some. The sample has roughly 4,200 clones; around 50% are singletons. For this clone: Its antigen is undetermined. Gene names refer to mouse genes.

This sample's time point: mouse harvest day 7 after allogeneic transplant. Mouse grafts combined 10^7 T-cell-depleted bone marrow cells with 10^6 splenic CD5+ T cells. This mouse GVHD model was MHC-mismatched B6 to BALB/c, profiled day 7 or 14. Sequencing was performed on lymph node tissue. This TCR was recovered from a female BALB/c mouse given C57BL/6 T cells with graft-versus-host disease after an allogeneic hematopoietic cell transplant.

The CDR3 reads CASSLSGGWEQYF. Partial CDR3 DNA: TGTGCCAGCAGCCTATCAGGGGGCTGGGAACAGTAC. The J gene is TRBJ2-7, the V gene TRBV4, with TRBD1 identical over 8 bases. The read comes to an end 1 residue before the CDR3 does, leaving the germline J gene to fill in the end. The CDR3 length is 13 residues. Germline CDR1 is LGHDT and CDR2 is YNNKQL (reference sequence). Unmatched junction bases numbered 7, after V lost 5 bases and J lost 7 bases.